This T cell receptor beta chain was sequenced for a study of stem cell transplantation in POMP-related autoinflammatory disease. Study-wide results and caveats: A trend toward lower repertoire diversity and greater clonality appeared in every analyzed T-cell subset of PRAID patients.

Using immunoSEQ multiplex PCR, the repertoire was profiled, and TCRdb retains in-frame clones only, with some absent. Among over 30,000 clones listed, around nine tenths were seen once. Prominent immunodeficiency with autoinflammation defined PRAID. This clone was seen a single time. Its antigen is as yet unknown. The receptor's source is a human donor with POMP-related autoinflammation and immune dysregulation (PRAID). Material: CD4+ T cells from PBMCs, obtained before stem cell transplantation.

The CDR3 nucleotides are TGTGCCAGCAGCCCCGGACAGGGGGCGACGGGTCGCACCTTC. It translates to CASSPGQGATGRTF. V usage is TRBV2 and J usage is TRBJ1-2; 11 nucleotides line up with TRBD1. The CDR3 is 14 residues long. Germline assignment: CDR1 SNHLY and CDR2 FYNNEI. The ends lost 6 bases at V and 13 bases at J; junction bases unmatched: 13.